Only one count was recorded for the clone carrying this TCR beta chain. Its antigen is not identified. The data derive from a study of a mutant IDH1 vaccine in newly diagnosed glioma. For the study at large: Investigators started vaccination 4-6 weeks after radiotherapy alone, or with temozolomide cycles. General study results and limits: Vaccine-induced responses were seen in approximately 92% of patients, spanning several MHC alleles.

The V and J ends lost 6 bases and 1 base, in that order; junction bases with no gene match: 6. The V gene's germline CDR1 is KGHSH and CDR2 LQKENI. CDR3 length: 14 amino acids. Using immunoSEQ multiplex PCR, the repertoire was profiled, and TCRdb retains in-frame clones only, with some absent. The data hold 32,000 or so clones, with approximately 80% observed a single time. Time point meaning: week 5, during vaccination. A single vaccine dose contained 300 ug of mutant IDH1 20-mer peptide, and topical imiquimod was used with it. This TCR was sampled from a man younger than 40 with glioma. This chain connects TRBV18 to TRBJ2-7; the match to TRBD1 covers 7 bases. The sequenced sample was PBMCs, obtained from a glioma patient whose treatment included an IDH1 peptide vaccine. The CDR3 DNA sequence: TGTGCCAGCTCCCTCCGGGACAGTTCCTACGAGCAGTACTTC. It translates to CASSLRDSSYEQYF.